Following are 19 T cell receptor beta chains from one sample sequenced in a study of cytomegalovirus exposure and HLA in healthy donors. In the PCR, 60 Vbeta and 13 Jbeta primers were used. Data came from immunoSEQ multiplex PCR; TCRdb stores just in-frame clones and leaves some out. The table lists about 100,000 clones, 75% to 85% of them singletons. The specimen sequenced was PBMCs. These receptors came from a female donor in good health and CMV-seropositive.

This chain joins TRBV14 and TRBJ2-3; a possible D gene is TRBD2 (6 bases). The CDR3 length is 14 residues. V was pared by 4 bases and J by 6 bases, with 14 bases between. From germline, CDR1 is SGHDN and CDR2 FVKESK. CDR3 DNA sequence: TGTGCCAGCAGCCTCGCTAGCGCCTGGGATACGCAGTATTTT. Its protein product is CASSLASAWDTQYF.

This chain links TRBV27 with TRBJ1-1; D is unresolved. The CDR3 is 13 residues long. From germline, CDR1 is MNHEY and CDR2 SMNVEV (reference sequence). The V gene lost 5 bases and the J gene lost 5 bases, with 12 bases spanning the gap. In nucleotides, the CDR3 is TGTGCCAGCAGTCATGGGGAGAGGACTGAAGCTTTCTTT. Amino acid sequence: CASSHGERTEAFF.

The V and J genes are TRBV5-4 and TRBJ2-7; 10 bases agree with TRBD2. The CDR3 has 15 amino acids. Germline CDR1 is SGHNT and CDR2 is YYREEE (reference sequence). The trim removed 7 bases at V and 2 bases at J, leaving 9 bases unmatched. The CDR3 protein is CASGGRTSGTYEQYF. DNA of the CDR3: TGTGCCAGCGGGGGAAGGACTAGCGGTACCTACGAGCAGTACTTC. The whole variable domain, filled in from reference TRBV5-4 and TRBJ2-7, reads ETGVTQSPTHLIKTRGQQVTLRCSSQSGHNTVSWYQQALGQGPQFIFQYYREEENGRGNFPPRFSGLQFPNYSSELNVNALELDDSALYLCASGGRTSGTYEQYFGPGTRLTVT.

The chain employs TRBV5-1 and TRBJ1-1, with TRBD1 identical over 10 bases. J was trimmed by 7 bases and V by 2 bases; bases with no gene match: 8. The CDR3 is made up of 15 amino acids. Germline CDR1 reads SGHRS; CDR2 reads YFSETQ. CDR3 amino acids: CASSFGTGDRGEAFF. The CDR3 nucleotides read TGCGCCAGCAGCTTCGGGACAGGGGACAGGGGTGAAGCTTTCTTT.

The gene calls are TRBV6-1 and TRBJ2-5; TRBD2 aligns across 10 bases. Trimming took 0 bases from V and 4 from J; bases not matched to a gene: 17. This CDR3 region has 20 residues. Germline CDR1 and CDR2: MNHNS and SASEGT. CDR3 region: CASSEARTGLAGVGRETQYF. The CDR3 bases are TGTGCCAGCAGTGAAGCCCGCACGGGGCTAGCGGGAGTAGGGAGAGAGACCCAGTACTTC.

This chain joins TRBV7-9 and TRBJ1-4; D is ambiguous. V shed 5 bases and J shed 7 bases, with 14 bases lying between them. Germline V gives CDR1 SEHNR, CDR2 FQNEAQ (reference sequence). The CDR3 covers 14 residues. DNA of the CDR3: TGTGCCAGCAGCCCCCGGGGATTCTCTGAAAAACTGTTTTTT. It is translated as CASSPRGFSEKLFF. The whole variable domain, remainder taken from reference TRBV7-9 and TRBJ1-4, is DTGVSQNPRHKITKRGQNVTFRCDPISEHNRLYWYRQTLGQGPEFLTYFQNEAQLEKSRLLSDRFSAERPKGSFSTLEIQRTEQGDSAMYLCASSPRGFSEKLFFGSGTQLSVL.

V and J are TRBV4-1 and TRBJ1-1, with 11 nucleotides matching TRBD1. The junction had 5 bases not matched to a gene; V was cut back by 0 bases and J by 5 bases. Germline V gene data show CDR1 as MGHRA and CDR2 as YSYEKL. The CDR3 has 16 residues. The chain's CDR3 is CASSQDPGTGGTEAFF. DNA of the CDR3: TGCGCCAGCAGCCAAGATCCCGGGACAGGGGGAACTGAAGCTTTCTTT.

CDR3: CSVVRSGANVLTF. CDR3 bases: TGCAGCGTTGTCCGGTCCGGGGCCAACGTCCTGACTTTC. The chain employs TRBV29-1 and TRBJ2-6; D is unclear. The CDR3 is 13 residues long. V lost 4 bases to trimming and J lost 4 bases, with 8 bases between them. The germline CDR1 and CDR2 sequences are SQVTM and ANQGSEA.

This clone was recorded only once. V and J are TRBV29-1 and TRBJ2-3, with D perhaps TRBD1 (6 bases). The CDR3 runs to 13 residues. The V gene's germline CDR1 is SQVTM and CDR2 ANQGSEA. The ends were cut back, 6 bases at V and 0 bases at J, with 10 bases in the middle. CDR3 loop: CSVLGGSTDTQYF. DNA of the CDR3: TGCAGCGTCCTAGGGGGTAGCACAGATACGCAGTATTTT.

The gene calls are TRBV18 and TRBJ1-2, with 7 bases that match TRBD1. Losses at the gene ends were 1 base for V and 8 bases for J; bases not matched to a gene: 7. Per the germline V gene, CDR1 is KGHSH and CDR2 is LQKENI. The CDR3 loop spans 14 amino acids. DNA for the CDR3: TGTGCCAGCTCACCACGAGAGGGGGACAGAGGCTACACCTTC. This translates into CASSPREGDRGYTF.

The chain recombines TRBV28 with TRBJ1-1; 7 positions agree with TRBD1. Germline V gives CDR1 MDHEN, CDR2 SYDVKM. Trimming took 7 bases from V and 0 from J; bases not matched to a gene: 11. CDR3 size: 16 residues. Here the CDR3 reads CASTIGDRAVNTEAFF. CDR3 nucleotide sequence: TGTGCCAGCACCATCGGGGACAGAGCAGTGAACACTGAAGCTTTCTTT.

This chain links TRBV4-2 with TRBJ2-7, with 8 bases that match TRBD2. This CDR3 comprises 15 residues. V shed 0 bases and J 3 bases; nucleotides not matched to a gene: 4. Germline V CDR1 and CDR2: LGHNA, YNFKEQ. The CDR3 DNA reads as TGTGCCAGCAGCCAAGACCTCGGGAGGGGCTACGAGCAGTACTTC. This sequence encodes CASSQDLGRGYEQYF.

This clone was observed once. The chain carries TRBV5-5 and TRBJ1-2; no firm D call. The CDR3 is made up of 17 amino acids. V lost 4 bases and J 4 bases, leaving 23 bases between the germline ends. Per germline, CDR1 SGHKS and CDR2 YYEKEE (reference sequence). The CDR3 DNA reads TGTGCCAGCAGCAGAACGAACAGACCCGCGCTACTCTATGGCTACACCTTC. It codes for CASSRTNRPALLYGYTF. Full variable domain (outside the CDR3, taken from reference TRBV5-5 and TRBJ1-2): DAGVTQSPTHLIKTRGQQVTLRCSPISGHKSVSWYQQVLGQGPQFIFQYYEKEERGRGNFPDRFSARQFPNYSSELNVNALLLGDSALYLCASSRTNRPALLYGYTFGSGTRLTVV.

Details on this clone: The same CDR3 can be traced to other DNA sequences in this sample. V usage is TRBV5-1 and J usage is TRBJ2-1; 11 positions agree with TRBD2. V lost 1 base and J lost 7; bases outside the gene matches: 4. The CDR3 loop spans 15 amino acids. Germline loops: CDR1 SGHRS, CDR2 YFSETQ. The CDR3 here is CASSLSLAGVNEQFF. The CDR3 DNA sequence: TGCGCCAGCAGCTTGTCACTAGCGGGAGTGAATGAGCAGTTCTTC.

The V call is TRBV6-6, the J call TRBJ1-3; unclear D gene. The CDR3 is made up of 16 amino acids. Trimming took 5 bases from V and 0 from J, leaving 14 bases between them. The germline gives CDR1 MNHNY, CDR2 SVGAGI (reference sequence). The CDR3 protein is CASSTVGDRSGNTIYF. Written as DNA, the CDR3 is TGTGCCAGCAGTACCGTTGGAGACCGCTCTGGAAACACCATATATTTT.

The rearrangement links TRBV6-1 to TRBJ1-1; D uncertain. The CDR3 has 15 residues. The germline V gene encodes CDR1 MNHNS and CDR2 SASEGT. Trimming stripped 5 bases from V and 0 bases from J, with 13 bases between. The CDR3 is CASSPKTGMNTEAFF. The CDR3 nucleotides are TGTGCCAGCAGTCCCAAGACGGGGATGAACACTGAAGCTTTCTTT.

V gene TRBV6-5 combines with J gene TRBJ2-3, with D tentatively TRBD2 (6 bases). The CDR3 sequence is 13 residues long. V was shortened by 6 bases and J by 11 bases, with 18 bases between the two germline ends. Germline V gene data show CDR1 as MNHEY and CDR2 as SVGAGI. CDR3: CASRGGAPPWQYF. CDR3 DNA: TGTGCCAGCAGAGGCGGGGCCCCCCCGTGGCAGTATTTT.

V is TRBV9 and J is TRBJ1-2; 8 bases align to TRBD1. Germline lookup yields CDR1 SGDLS and CDR2 YYNGEE. V shed 4 bases and J 3 bases; nucleotides not matched to a gene: 14. The CDR3 spans 17 residues. DNA for the CDR3: TGTGCCAGCAGCCGCCAGGACAGGGCCCGATCTCACTATGGCTACACCTTC. Encoded protein: CASSRQDRARSHYGYTF.

The V and J genes are TRBV28 and TRBJ2-1, with TRBD2 matching 9 bases. Germline assignment: CDR1 MDHEN and CDR2 SYDVKM. J gave up 9 bases and V 6 bases, and 15 bases lay outside the gene matches. The CDR3 runs to 16 residues. The CDR3 reads CASSPGGGGRAREQFF. CDR3 bases: TGTGCCAGCAGCCCAGGGGGTGGCGGGAGGGCTCGTGAGCAGTTCTTC.